This T cell receptor (beta chain) came from a study of spatial heterogeneity in lung cancer. The time point here: blood at routine non-recurrence follow-up after resection. V was pared by 7 bases and J by 8 bases, with 8 bases of the junction left unmatched. Germline assignment: CDR1 DFQATT and CDR2 SNEGSKA (reference sequence). CDR3 length: 13 amino acids. TCRdb re-analysed the 5' RACE reads in MiXCR, keeping a single row per CDR3 protein. The data contain around 45,000 distinct CDR3 sequences, 20% to 25% of them singletons. This clonotype showed up just a few times. Sequenced here: PBMCs, sampled at follow-up. This chain connects TRBV20-1 to TRBJ2-1; 10 nucleotides agree with TRBD2. This clonotype was sampled from a female donor with early-stage non-small cell lung cancer. For the CDR3, the DNA is TGCAGTGGGGCTAGCGGGAGTGTCCATGAGCAGTTCTTC. It translates to CSGASGSVHEQFF.